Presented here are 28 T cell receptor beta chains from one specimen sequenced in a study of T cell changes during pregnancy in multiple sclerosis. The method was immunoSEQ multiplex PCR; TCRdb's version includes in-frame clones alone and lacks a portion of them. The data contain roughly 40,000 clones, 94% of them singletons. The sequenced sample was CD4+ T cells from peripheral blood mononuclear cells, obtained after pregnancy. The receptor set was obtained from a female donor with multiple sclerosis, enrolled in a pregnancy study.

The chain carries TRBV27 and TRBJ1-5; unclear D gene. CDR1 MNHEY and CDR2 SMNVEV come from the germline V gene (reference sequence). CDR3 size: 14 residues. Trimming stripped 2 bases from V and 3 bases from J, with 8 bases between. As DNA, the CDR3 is TGTGCCAGCAGTTTAGGTAAAGCCAATCAGCCCCAGCATTTT. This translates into CASSLGKANQPQHF.

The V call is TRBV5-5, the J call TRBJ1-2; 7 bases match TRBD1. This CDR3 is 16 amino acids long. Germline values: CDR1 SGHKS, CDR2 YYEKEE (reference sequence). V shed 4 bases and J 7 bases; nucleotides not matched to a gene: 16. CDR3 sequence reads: CASSPFLSTGNGGYTF. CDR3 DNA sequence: TGTGCCAGCAGCCCTTTCCTATCGACAGGGAACGGTGGCTACACCTTC.

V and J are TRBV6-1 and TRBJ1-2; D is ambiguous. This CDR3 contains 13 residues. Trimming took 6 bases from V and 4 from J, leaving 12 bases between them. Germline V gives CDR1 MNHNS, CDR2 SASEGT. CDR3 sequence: CASRKGGSYGYTF. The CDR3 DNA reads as TGTGCCAGCAGAAAAGGCGGGAGCTATGGCTACACCTTC.

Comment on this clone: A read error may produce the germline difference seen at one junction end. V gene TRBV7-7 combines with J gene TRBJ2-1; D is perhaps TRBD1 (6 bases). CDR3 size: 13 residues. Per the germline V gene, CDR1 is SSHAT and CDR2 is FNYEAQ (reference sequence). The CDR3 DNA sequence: TGTGCTAGCAGCTTACAGGGTACCCATGAGCAGTTCTTC. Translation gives CASSLQGTHEQFF.

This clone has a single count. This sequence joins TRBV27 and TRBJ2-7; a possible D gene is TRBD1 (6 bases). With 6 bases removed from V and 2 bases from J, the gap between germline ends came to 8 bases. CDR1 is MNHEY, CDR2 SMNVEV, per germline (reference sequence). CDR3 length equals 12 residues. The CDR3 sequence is CASSGTTYEQYF. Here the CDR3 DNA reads TGTGCCAGCAGCGGGACAACCTACGAGCAGTACTTC.

In DNA, the CDR3 is TGTGCCAGCAGTCCAGCCGGCGGGAATACGCAGTATTTT. This translates into CASSPAGGNTQYF. The chain has TRBV5-4 and TRBJ2-3, with D possibly TRBD2 on 6 matching bases. Trimming removed 5 bases from V and 7 bases from J, with 14 bases in between. The CDR3 runs to 13 residues. Germline assignment: CDR1 SGHNT and CDR2 YYREEE (reference sequence). The complete variable domain, with remaining parts taken from reference TRBV5-4 and TRBJ2-3, reads ETGVTQSPTHLIKTRGQQVTLRCSSQSGHNTVSWYQQALGQGPQFIFQYYREEENGRGNFPPRFSGLQFPNYSSELNVNALELDDSALYLCASSPAGGNTQYFGPGTRLTVL.

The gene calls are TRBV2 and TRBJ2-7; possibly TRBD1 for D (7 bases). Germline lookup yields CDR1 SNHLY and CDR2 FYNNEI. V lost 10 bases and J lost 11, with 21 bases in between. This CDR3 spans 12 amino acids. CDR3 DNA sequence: TGTGCCACCTCAGGGGGGCGATTACAGGAGTACTTC. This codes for CATSGGRLQEYF.

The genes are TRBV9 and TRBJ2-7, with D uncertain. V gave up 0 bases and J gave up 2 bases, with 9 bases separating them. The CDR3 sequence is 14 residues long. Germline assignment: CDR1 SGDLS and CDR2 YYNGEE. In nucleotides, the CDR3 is TGTGCCAGCAGCGTAGCGGTATTTACCTACGAGCAGTACTTC. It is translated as CASSVAVFTYEQYF.

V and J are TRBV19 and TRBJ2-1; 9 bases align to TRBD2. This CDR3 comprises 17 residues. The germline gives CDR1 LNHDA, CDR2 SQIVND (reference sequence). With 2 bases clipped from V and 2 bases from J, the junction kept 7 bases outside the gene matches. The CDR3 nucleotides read TGTGCCAGTAGTATAAGGCTAGCGGGGCGAACCTACAATGAGCAGTTCTTC. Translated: CASSIRLAGRTYNEQFF.

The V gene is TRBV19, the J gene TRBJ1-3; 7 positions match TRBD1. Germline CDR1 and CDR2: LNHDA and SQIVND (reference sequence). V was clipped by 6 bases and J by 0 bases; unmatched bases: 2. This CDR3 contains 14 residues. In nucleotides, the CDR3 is TGTGCCAGTAGAACAGGGGACTCTGGAAACACCATATATTTT. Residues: CASRTGDSGNTIYF. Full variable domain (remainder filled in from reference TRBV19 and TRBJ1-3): DGGITQSPKYLFRKEGQNVTLSCEQNLNHDAMYWYRQDPGQGLRLIYYSQIVNDFQKGDIAEGYSVSREKKESFPLTVTSAQKNPTAFYLCASRTGDSGNTIYFGEGSWLTVV.

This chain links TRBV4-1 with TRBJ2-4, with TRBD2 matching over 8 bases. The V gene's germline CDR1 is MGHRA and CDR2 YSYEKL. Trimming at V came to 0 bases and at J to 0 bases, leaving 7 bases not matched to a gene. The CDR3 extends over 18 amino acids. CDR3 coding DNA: TGCGCCAGCAGCCAAGAGGAGCGGGGGCCCCTAGCCAAAAACATTCAGTACTTC. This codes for CASSQEERGPLAKNIQYF.

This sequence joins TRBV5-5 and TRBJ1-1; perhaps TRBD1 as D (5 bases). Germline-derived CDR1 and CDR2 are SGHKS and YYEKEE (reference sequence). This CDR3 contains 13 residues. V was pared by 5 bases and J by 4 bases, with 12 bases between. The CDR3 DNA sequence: TGTGCCAGCAGTATGCAGGGCGGCACTGAAGCTTTCTTT. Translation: CASSMQGGTEAFF.

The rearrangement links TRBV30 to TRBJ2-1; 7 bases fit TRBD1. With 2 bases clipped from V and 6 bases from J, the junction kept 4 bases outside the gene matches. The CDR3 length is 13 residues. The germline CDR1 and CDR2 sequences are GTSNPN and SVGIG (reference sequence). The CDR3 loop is CAWSPGDSNEQFF. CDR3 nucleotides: TGTGCCTGGAGTCCCGGGGACAGCAATGAGCAGTTCTTC.

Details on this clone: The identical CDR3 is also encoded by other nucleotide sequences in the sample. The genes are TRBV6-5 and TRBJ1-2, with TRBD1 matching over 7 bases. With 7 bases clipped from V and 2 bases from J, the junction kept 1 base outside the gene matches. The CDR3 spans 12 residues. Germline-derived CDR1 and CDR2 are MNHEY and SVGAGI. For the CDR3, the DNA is TGTGCCAGCACAGGGGGGAACTATGGCTACACCTTC. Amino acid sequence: CASTGGNYGYTF.

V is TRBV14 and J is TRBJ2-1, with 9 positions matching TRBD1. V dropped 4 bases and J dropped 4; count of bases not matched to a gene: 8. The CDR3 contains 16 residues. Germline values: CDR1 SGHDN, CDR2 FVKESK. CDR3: CASSLDRDRDYNEQFF. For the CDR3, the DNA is TGTGCCAGCAGCCTCGACCGGGACAGGGATTACAATGAGCAGTTCTTC.

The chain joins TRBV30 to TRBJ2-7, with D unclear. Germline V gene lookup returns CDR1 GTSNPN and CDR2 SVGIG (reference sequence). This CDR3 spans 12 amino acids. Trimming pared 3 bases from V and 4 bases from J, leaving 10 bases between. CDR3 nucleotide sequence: TGTGCCTGGAGGCAACAAAGATACGAGCAGTACTTC. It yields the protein CAWRQQRYEQYF.

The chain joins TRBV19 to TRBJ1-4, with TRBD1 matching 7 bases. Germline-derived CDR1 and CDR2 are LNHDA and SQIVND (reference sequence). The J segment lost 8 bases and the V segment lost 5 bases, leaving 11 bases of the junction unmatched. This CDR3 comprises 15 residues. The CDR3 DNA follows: TGTGCCAGTAGTGGAATACAGGGGAATGGGGAAAAACTGTTTTTT. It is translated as CASSGIQGNGEKLFF.

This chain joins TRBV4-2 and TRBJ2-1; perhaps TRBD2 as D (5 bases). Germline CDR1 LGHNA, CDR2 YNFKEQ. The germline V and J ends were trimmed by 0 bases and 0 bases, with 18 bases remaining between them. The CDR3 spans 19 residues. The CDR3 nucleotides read TGTGCCAGCAGCCAAGAGGTAGCTAGCAGCTCTAGCTCCTACAATGAGCAGTTCTTC. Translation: CASSQEVASSSSSYNEQFF.

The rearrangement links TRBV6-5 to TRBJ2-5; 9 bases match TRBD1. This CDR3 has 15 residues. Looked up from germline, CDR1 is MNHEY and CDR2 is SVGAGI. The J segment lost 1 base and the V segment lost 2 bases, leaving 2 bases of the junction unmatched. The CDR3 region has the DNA TGTGCCAGCAGTTACCCGGGACAGGGCCAAGAGACCCAGTACTTC. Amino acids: CASSYPGQGQETQYF.

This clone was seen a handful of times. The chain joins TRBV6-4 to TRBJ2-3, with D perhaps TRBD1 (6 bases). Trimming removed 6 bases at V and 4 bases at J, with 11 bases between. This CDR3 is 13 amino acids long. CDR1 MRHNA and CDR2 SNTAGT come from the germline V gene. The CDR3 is CASRKDRADTQYF. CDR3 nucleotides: TGTGCCAGCAGGAAGGACAGAGCAGATACGCAGTATTTT.

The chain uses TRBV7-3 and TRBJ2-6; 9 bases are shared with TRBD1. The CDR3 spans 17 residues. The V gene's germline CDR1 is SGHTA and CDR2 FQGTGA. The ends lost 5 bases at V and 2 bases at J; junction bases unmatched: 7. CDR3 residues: CASSPGQGLTGANVLTF. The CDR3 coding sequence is TGTGCCAGCAGCCCGGGACAGGGCTTGACTGGGGCCAACGTCCTGACTTTC.

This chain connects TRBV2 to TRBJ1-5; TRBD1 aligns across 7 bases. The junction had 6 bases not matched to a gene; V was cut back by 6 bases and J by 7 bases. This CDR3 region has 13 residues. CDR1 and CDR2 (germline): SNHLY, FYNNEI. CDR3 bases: TGTGCCAGCAGGGCAGACAGGGCCCAGCCCCAGCATTTT. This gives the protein CASRADRAQPQHF.

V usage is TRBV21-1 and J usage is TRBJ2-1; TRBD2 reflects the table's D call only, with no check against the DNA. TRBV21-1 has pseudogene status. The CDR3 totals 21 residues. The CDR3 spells CASSRKGLAGGPIGRDNEQFF. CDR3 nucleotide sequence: TGTGCCAGCAGCCGAAAGGGGCTGGCGGGGGGTCCGATCGGCCGAGACAATGAGCAGTTCTTC.

For the CDR3, the DNA is TGTGCCAGCAGCGAGGACAGGTCCTCCTACGAGCAGTACTTC. Its translation: CASSEDRSSYEQYF. The rearrangement joins TRBV7-8 to TRBJ2-7; 7 bases match TRBD1. The CDR3 is 14 amino acids. Germline V gene sequence: CDR1 SGHVS, CDR2 FQNEAQ. The V and J ends lost 5 bases and 0 bases, in that order; junction bases with no gene match: 4.

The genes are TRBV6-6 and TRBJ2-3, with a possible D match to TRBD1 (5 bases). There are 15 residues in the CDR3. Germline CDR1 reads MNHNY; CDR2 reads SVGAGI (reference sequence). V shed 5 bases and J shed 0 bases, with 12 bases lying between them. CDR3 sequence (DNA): TGTGCCAGCAGTCGAGACAGTGTTAGCACAGATACGCAGTATTTT. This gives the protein CASSRDSVSTDTQYF.

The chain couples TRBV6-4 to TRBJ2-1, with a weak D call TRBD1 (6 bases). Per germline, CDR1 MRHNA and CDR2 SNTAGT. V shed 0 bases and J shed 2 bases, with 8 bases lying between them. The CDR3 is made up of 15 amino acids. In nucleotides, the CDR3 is TGTGCCAGCAGTGACTCGGGGGCAACCTACAATGAGCAGTTCTTC. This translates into CASSDSGATYNEQFF.

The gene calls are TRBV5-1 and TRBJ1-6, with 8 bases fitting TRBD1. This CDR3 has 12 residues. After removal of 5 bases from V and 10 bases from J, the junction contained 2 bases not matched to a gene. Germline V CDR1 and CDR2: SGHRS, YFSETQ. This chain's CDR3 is CASRDRVSPLHF. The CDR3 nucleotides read TGCGCCAGCAGGGACAGGGTCTCACCCCTCCACTTT.

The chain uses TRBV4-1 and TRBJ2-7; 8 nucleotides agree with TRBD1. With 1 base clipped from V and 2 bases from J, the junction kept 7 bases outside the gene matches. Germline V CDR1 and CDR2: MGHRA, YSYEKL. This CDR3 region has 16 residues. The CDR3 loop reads CASSQGSGGRPYEQYF. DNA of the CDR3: TGCGCCAGCAGCCAAGGCTCAGGGGGCCGACCCTACGAGCAGTACTTC.